The clone carrying this TCR beta chain was seen a few times. A read error may be the cause here, since a much bigger clone is one base away. TCR beta libraries were built with iRepertoire HTBI primers and Arm-PCR of CDR3 regions. TCRdb called the multiplex PCR reads again in MiXCR, with one record for every CDR3 protein. This table holds a few hundred thousand distinct CDR3 sequences, 15% to 20% found once. Time point meaning: newly diagnosed GD, antithyroid drugs for less than 3 months. The authors made the TCR library using RNA they extracted from PBMCs. These data come from a study of regulatory T cells in long-lasting Graves disease. Looked up from germline, CDR1 is GTSNPN and CDR2 is SVGIG (reference sequence). J was trimmed by 5 bases and V by 8 bases; bases with no gene match: 11. The CDR3 sequence is 13 residues long. These same records also appear under a second study, on T cells in Graves' hyperthyroidism and ophthalmopathy. That study adds: Stable Graves' hyperthyroidism meant no ophthalmopathy progression within 18 months. The majority of expanded thyroid clonotypes above 0.001 also appeared in blood.

The V and J genes are TRBV30 and TRBJ2-5; 7 positions agree with TRBD1. The sample consisted of peripheral blood mononuclear cells (PBMCs), taken at new diagnosis, from a patient treated with antithyroid drugs. The TCR originated in a man aged 35-49 years with Graves disease. CDR3 sequence (DNA): TGTGCCCGGGCCCAGGGGGTGGGTGAGACCCAGTACTTC. It is translated as CARAQGVGETQYF. The full variable domain, with the rest looked up from reference TRBV30 and TRBJ2-5, is SQTIHQWPATLVQPVGSPLSLECTVEGTSNPNLYWYRQAAGRGLQLLFYSVGIGQISSEVPQNLSASRPQDRQFILSSKKLLLSDSGFYLCARAQGVGETQYFGPGTRLLVL.